This note documents a single TCR beta chain sequence. It lacks a known antigen. No much larger clonotype is one base removed from it; base qualities were not supplied. For the CD8 naive samples, CD45RO-negative cells were positively selected for CCR7, yielding a CD45RA+CCR7+ population from which TemRA cells were excluded. The donors were healthy, HIV-negative adults with no recently reported acute infections or vaccinations. Every donor was a Caucasian adult residing in Nashville, Tennessee, USA. Blood was obtained by leukapheresis, after which PBMCs were separated by Ficoll-Histopaque density gradient centrifugation and cryopreserved in liquid nitrogen vapor phase. Purity and quantity of every magnetically sorted T cell population were checked by analytical flow cytometry. Genomic DNA was isolated from each sorted fraction and quantified by UV absorbance on a Nanodrop 2000c. Using the deep immunoSEQ assay, TCR CDR3 regions were amplified from genomic DNA by multiplex PCR. Genomic DNA extracted from each cell subset was distributed evenly over all wells of several immunoSEQ 96-well plates, and each plate served as one replicate. Each replicate PCR for sorted subsets received about 210 ng genomic DNA, equal to 28,000 or so T cell genomes. Purified libraries were measured with a Qubit 3.0 fluorometer, size-checked on a Bioanalyzer 2100, and measured again with the KAPA Library Quantification kit. A separate single-read 150-cycle Illumina NextSeq 550 flow cell was used to sequence each immunoSEQ 96-well plate. The authors' analysis ran thus. The immunoSEQ output contained only junctional sequences without quality scores, so filtering could not match that applied to full-length reads. Sequences were annotated with PyIR, a Python wrapper for IgBLAST v1.9, and V/J genes and CDR3 were assigned using IMGT germline references. Any read was removed if the V/J assignment was weak (E-value above 1e-6), the CDR3 was missing, or the read contained stop codons, out-of-frame junctions, or ambiguous translated residues. V3J clonotypes were defined as sequences sharing an identical inferred V gene, J gene, and CDR3 amino acid sequence. Percentage overlap between repertoires was calculated by dividing the number of shared unique clonotypes by the size of the smaller repertoire. RTK rarefaction, the Chao1 estimator, and Recon v2.1 estimates of unobserved clonotypes were used to assess repertoire richness. Generation probabilities were computed with OLGA for all TCRbeta clonotypes obtained by the gDNA method from a handful of donors. TCRdb limited this immuneACCESS table to in-frame rearrangements with V and J called. A share of clones is missing; checked studies link under half to unresolved V genes, and the rest is unexplained. V and J calls and clone size are copied from that table; D and trimming were computed from the DNA. The sample contains roughly 2.1 million clones, roughly 91% of them found a single time. The ten largest clones add up to 1.5% to 2% of the sample.

Taken from cysteine to phenylalanine, the CDR3 has 16 residues. The DNA shown is the 48-base CDR3, in frame from base 1. V drops 1 base and J drops 2 bases, leaving 14 bases in between. The germline V gene specifies MGHRA as CDR1 and YSYEKL as CDR2. The data stem from a study of shared clonotypes between healthy human individuals (dated by TCRdb to between 2020 and 2021). Study-level background: Three men and two women, aged 18 to 49 years, made up the cohort. For each donor, CD4 naive and CD4 memory were each run on three plates, CD8 naive on two plates, and CD8 memory on one plate. Blood TCR repertoires of roughly five healthy adults were deeply sequenced to estimate repertoire size and the extent of clonotype sharing between individuals. To increase sequencing depth and limit assay-specific biases, different laboratories used diverse techniques to prepare libraries and sequence TCR repertoires. Between about 0.85 and 8.9 billion PBMCs per donor were obtained by leukapheresis. Broader findings and caveats from the paper: Only blood was sampled, and tissue TCR repertoires likely differ from those in blood. Based on pairwise subsampling, the degree of clonotype sharing among donors was expected to be affected by sequencing depth. When several donors were compared, the shared fraction of clonotypes was around 5% for naive CD4, about 4% for naive CD8, 2.3% for memory CD4, and approximately 0.4% for memory CD8. Incomplete sequencing was indicated by rarefaction of sorted-subset datasets, despite the large sequencing depth. Compared with non-shared clonotypes, the clonotypes found in all four sorted-subset donors had higher generation probabilities. Larger estimated clonotype richness was generally found for naive subsets than for memory subsets. The small number of donors limited the genetic and exposure-history diversity represented.

The sequence was obtained from a man younger than 30 in good health. Some clones in this sample may be carry-over from other donors' samples. The sample was naive CD8+ T cells from PBMCs. In the paper's terms, the cell subset or site label means: CD45RA+CCR7+. The rearrangement combines TRBV4-1 with TRBJ1-2; the D gene cannot be resolved reliably. The CDR3 has the sequence CASSQGPMPTNYGYTF. The DNA sequence follows: TGCGCCAGCAGCCAAGGGCCTATGCCGACGAACTATGGCTACACCTTC.